This passage covers 15 T cell receptor beta chains from one sample sequenced in a study of tumor and adjacent non-tumor tissue in lung cancer. The template was RNA from unsorted bulk tissue. TCRbeta libraries were built with three rounds of nested PCR, modified from ARM-PCR. TCRdb independently ran MiXCR on the multiplex PCR reads; one entry per CDR3 protein. The table lists 200,000 to 250,000 distinct CDR3 sequences, over 55% of them singletons. Sequenced: lung tumor tissue. The receptors were sampled from a man in his fifties or sixties with non-small cell lung cancer.

Remarks on this clonotype: The germline gene is not matched at one end of the junction; a read error may be the cause. The chain couples TRBV6-5 to TRBJ2-7, with D possibly matching TRBD2 (6 bases). From germline, CDR1 is MNHEY and CDR2 SVGAGI. The CDR3 spans 13 residues. In DNA form, the CDR3 reads TGTGTCAGCAGTTACTCGCGGGGCCACGAGCAGTACTTC. As protein: CVSSYSRGHEQYF.

As for this clonotype: The junction and the germline gene differ at one end; a read error may be behind it. Here the CDR3 DNA reads TGTGCCAGCAGCTTATCTCGGCTAGCGGGAGGCATCAATGAGGAGATTTTC. Its translation: CASSLSRLAGGINEEIF. The chain couples TRBV11-1 to TRBJ2-1, with TRBD2 matching over 11 bases. CDR3 length equals 17 residues. Germline values: CDR1 SGHAT, CDR2 FQDESV (reference sequence).

The V and J genes are TRBV11-1 and TRBJ2-7; 8 nucleotides agree with TRBD1. V shed 1 base, J shed 10 bases, and the junction held 12 bases outside the gene matches. This CDR3 is 15 amino acids long. Germline-derived CDR1 and CDR2 are SGHAT and FQDESV (reference sequence). Here the CDR3 reads CASSLDLTGVRDQYF. The CDR3 DNA follows: TGTGCCAGCAGCTTAGATTTGACAGGGGTACGGGACCAGTACTTC. Using reference TRBV11-1 and TRBJ2-7 for the parts outside the CDR3, the full variable domain is EAEVAQSPRYKITEKSQAVAFWCDPISGHATLYWYRQILGQGPELLVQFQDESVVDDSQLPKDRFSAERLKGVDSTLKIQPAELGDSAMYLCASSLDLTGVRDQYFGPGTRLTVT.

With respect to this clonotype: Given a much more abundant clone one base away, this may be a read error. This chain connects TRBV5-6 to TRBJ2-2; 9 bases agree with TRBD1. There are 17 residues in the CDR3. Germline assignment: CDR1 SGHDT and CDR2 YYEEEE. V lost 6 bases to trimming and J lost 1 base; unmatched junction nucleotides: 10. CDR3 sequence (DNA): TGTGCCAGCATCGATATTCCGGGACAGGGGAACACCGGGGAGCTGTTTTTT. The encoded protein is CASIDIPGQGNTGELFF.

This chain uses TRBV20-1 with TRBJ2-1; TRBD2 aligns across 9 bases. This CDR3 is 13 amino acids long. V dropped 8 bases and J dropped 5; count of bases not matched to a gene: 7. Germline-derived CDR1 and CDR2 are DFQATT and SNEGSKA (reference sequence). The CDR3 bases are TGCAGTATTACCAGGACTAGCGACAATGAGCAGTTCTTC. The encoded protein is CSITRTSDNEQFF.

The V gene is TRBV6-6, the J gene TRBJ2-2; tentatively, D is TRBD1 (6 bases). With 7 bases removed from V and 7 bases from J, the gap between germline ends came to 22 bases. Germline V CDR1 and CDR2: MNHNY, SVGAGI (reference sequence). The CDR3 sequence is 16 residues long. DNA of the CDR3: TGTGCCAGCATTTCCCCCGGGACATGGTGGATCGGGGAGCTGTTTTTT. Encoded protein: CASISPGTWWIGELFF.

The CDR3 sequence is CASSWGQGYRSPLHF. The CDR3 DNA is TGTGCCAGCAGTTGGGGACAGGGTTATCGATCACCCCTCCACTTT. The chain is built from TRBV6-5 and TRBJ1-6; TRBD1 aligns across 9 bases. The CDR3 is 15 residues long. Germline V lookup: CDR1 MNHEY, CDR2 SVGAGI. Trimming removed 4 bases from V and 10 bases from J; junction bases left unmatched: 8.

This clonotype was counted only a few times. Given a much more abundant clone one base away, this may be a read error. The CDR3 loop reads CASRQTDTHYF. In DNA form, the CDR3 reads TGTGCCAGCAGACAAACAGATACGCACTATTTT. The V gene is TRBV6-1, the J gene TRBJ2-3; D remains ambiguous. Germline V gene data show CDR1 as MNHNS and CDR2 as SASEGT. The CDR3 loop spans 11 amino acids.

This clonotype appeared many times. The V and J genes are TRBV4-3 and TRBJ1-1; a possible D gene is TRBD1 (6 bases). The germline V and J ends were trimmed by 4 bases and 1 base, with 10 bases remaining between them. The CDR3 extends over 14 amino acids. Per the germline V gene, CDR1 is LGHNA and CDR2 is YSLEER. CDR3: CASSLRGGNTEAFF. DNA for the CDR3: TGCGCCAGCAGCCTGAGGGGGGGGAACACTGAAGCTTTCTTT.

Comments on this clonotype: An end of the junction differs from the germline gene, which may be a read error. The chain has TRBV12-3 or TRBV12-4 and TRBJ2-1; D possibly corresponds to TRBD2 (7 bases). The CDR3 covers 16 residues. This chain's CDR3 is CASSLRRTAGADEQLF. CDR3 DNA: TGTGCTAGCAGCCTAAGGCGAACGGCGGGGGCCGATGAGCAGCTCTTC.

This chain links TRBV20-1 with TRBJ2-1, with 9 bases matching TRBD2. CDR1 and CDR2 (germline): DFQATT, SNEGSKA (reference sequence). The CDR3 runs 13 residues. J was trimmed by 10 bases and V by 8 bases; bases with no gene match: 12. CDR3 sequence: CSPYNSGSEEQFF. CDR3 sequence (DNA): TGCAGTCCCTATAATAGCGGGAGTGAAGAGCAGTTCTTC.

Only one count was recorded for this clonotype. This may be a read error, as it is one base from a much larger clone. The chain carries TRBV20-1 and TRBJ2-1; perhaps TRBD1 as D (6 bases). V shed 4 bases and J shed 10 bases, with 11 bases lying between them. From germline, CDR1 is DFQATT and CDR2 SNEGSKA (reference sequence). The CDR3 length is 11 residues. CDR3 bases: TGCAGTGCTAAGGAACAGGGAGAGCAGTTCTTC. Translating gives CSAKEQGEQFF.

J is TRBJ2-3 and V is TRBV12-3 or TRBV12-4; the D is unclear. The CDR3 totals 15 residues. V was pared by 1 base and J by 2 bases, with 10 bases between. The DNA of the CDR3 is TGTGCCAGCAGTTTAGTTACACTCTCCACAGATACGCAGTATTTT. This gives the protein CASSLVTLSTDTQYF.

Worth noting for this clonotype: An end of the junction does not agree with germline; a read error may underlie this. The V gene is TRBV7-3, the J gene TRBJ2-6, with D perhaps matching TRBD1 or TRBD2 (5 bases each). This CDR3 is 16 amino acids long. Germline V gene lookup returns CDR1 SGHTA and CDR2 FQGTGA. Here the CDR3 DNA reads TGTGCCAGCAGCTTAACGAGGGCTGGTGGGGCCAACGTCCTGATTTTC. Amino acid sequence: CASSLTRAGGANVLIF.

As concerns this clonotype: At one boundary the junction diverges from the germline segment, which might be a read error. This chain joins TRBV11-1 and TRBJ1-1; D is ambiguous. The germline V gene encodes CDR1 SGHAT and CDR2 FQDESV (reference sequence). The length of the CDR3 is 14 residues. CDR3 protein: CASSLEWMNIEAFF. CDR3 DNA sequence: TGTGCAAGCAGCTTAGAGTGGATGAACATTGAAGCTTTCTTT.